This T cell receptor (beta chain) was captured in a study of blood T cell repertoires in COVID-19. Looking at the study overall: COVID-19 samples, acute and convalescent, were from the United States, Italy and Spain. T cells, B-cell-depleted T cells, or PBMCs supplied cDNA or gDNA.

In the source study's methods: Reference gene primer amplification yielded estimated nucleated cell counts. Only in-frame clones appear in the TCRdb table, and some are missing; sequencing was by immunoSEQ multiplex PCR. V and J calls plus clone size are reproduced from that table; the DNA served to infer D and trimming. The profile covers more than 200,000 clones, with approximately 90% appearing a single time and more than 5.5% taken by the ten largest. Per the germline V gene, CDR1 is SGHRS and CDR2 is YFSETQ. The CDR3 totals 16 residues. Trimming took off 0 bases at V and 4 bases at J, with 11 bases between the two ends.

The chain employs TRBV5-1 and TRBJ1-6; no clear D. This clonotype was sampled from a man at least 80 years old with acute or convalescent COVID-19. Sequencing input: peripheral blood. In DNA, the CDR3 is TGCGCCAGCAGCTTGGCCCCCCAGAAGTATAATTCACCCCTCCACTTT. Translated, it gives CASSLAPQKYNSPLHF.